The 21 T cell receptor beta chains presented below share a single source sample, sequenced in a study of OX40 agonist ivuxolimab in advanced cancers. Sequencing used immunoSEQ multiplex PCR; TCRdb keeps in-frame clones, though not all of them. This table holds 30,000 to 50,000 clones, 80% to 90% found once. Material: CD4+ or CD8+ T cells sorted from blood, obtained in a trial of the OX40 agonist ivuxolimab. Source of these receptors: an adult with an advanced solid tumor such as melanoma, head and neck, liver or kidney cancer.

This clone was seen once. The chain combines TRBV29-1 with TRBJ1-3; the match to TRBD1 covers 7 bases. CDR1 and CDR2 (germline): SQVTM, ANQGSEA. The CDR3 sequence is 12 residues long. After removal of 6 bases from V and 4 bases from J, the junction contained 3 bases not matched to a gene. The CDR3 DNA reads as TGCAGCGTGGCGACAGGGGGAAACACCATATATTTT. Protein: CSVATGGNTIYF.

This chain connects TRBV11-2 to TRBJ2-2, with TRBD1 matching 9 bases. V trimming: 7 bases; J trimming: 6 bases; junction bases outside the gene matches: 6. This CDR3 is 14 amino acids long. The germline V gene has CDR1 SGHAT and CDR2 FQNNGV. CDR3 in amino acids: CASTSTGGAGELFF. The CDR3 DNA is TGTGCCAGCACCTCGACAGGGGGGGCCGGGGAGCTGTTTTTT.

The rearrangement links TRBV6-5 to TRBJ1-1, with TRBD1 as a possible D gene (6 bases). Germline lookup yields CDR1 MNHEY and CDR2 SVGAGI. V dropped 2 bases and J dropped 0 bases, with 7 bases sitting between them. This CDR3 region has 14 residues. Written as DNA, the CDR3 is TGTGCCAGCAGTTACCAGGGGCTGAACACTGAAGCTTTCTTT. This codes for CASSYQGLNTEAFF.

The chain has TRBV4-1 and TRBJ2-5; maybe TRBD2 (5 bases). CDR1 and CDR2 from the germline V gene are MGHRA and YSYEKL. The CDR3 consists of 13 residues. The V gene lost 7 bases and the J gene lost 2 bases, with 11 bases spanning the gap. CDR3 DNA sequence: TGCGCCAGCAAACGGGGTCTTCAAGAGACCCAGTACTTC. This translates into CASKRGLQETQYF.

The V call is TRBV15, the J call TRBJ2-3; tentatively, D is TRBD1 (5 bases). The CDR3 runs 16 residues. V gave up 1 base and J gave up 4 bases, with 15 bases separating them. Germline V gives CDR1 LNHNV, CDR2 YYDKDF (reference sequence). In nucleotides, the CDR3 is TGTGCCACCAGCAGAGGGGGCCATCCTACCGCAGATACGCAGTATTTT. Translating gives CATSRGGHPTADTQYF.

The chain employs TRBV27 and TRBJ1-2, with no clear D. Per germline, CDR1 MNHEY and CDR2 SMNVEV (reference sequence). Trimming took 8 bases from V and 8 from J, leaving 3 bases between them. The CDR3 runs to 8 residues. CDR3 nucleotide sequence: TGTGCCAGCGGCGGCTACACCTTC. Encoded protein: CASGGYTF.

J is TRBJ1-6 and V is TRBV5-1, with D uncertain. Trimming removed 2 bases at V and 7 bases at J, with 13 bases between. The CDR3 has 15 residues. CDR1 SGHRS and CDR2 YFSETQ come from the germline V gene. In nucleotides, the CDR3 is TGCGCCAGCAGCTTAAGCGGATTCCTAAATTCACCCCTCCACTTT. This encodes CASSLSGFLNSPLHF.

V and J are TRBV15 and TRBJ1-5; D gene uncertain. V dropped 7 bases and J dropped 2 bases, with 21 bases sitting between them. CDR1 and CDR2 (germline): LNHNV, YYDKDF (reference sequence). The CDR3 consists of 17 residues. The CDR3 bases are TGTGCCACCAAAAGCCCATCTGGACCGGAGGGCAATCAGCCCCAGCATTTT. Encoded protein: CATKSPSGPEGNQPQHF. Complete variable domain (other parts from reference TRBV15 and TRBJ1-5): DAMVIQNPRYQVTQFGKPVTLSCSQTLNHNVMYWYQQKSSQAPKLLFHYYDKDFNNEADTPDNFQSRRPNTSFCFLDIRSPGLGDTAMYLCATKSPSGPEGNQPQHFGDGTRLSIL.

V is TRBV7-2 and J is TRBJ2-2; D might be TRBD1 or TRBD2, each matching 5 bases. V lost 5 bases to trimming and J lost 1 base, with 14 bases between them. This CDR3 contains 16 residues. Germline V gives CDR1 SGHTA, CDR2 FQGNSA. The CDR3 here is CASSTIGGGNTGELFF. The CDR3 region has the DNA TGTGCCAGCAGCACCATAGGTGGGGGGAACACCGGGGAGCTGTTTTTT.

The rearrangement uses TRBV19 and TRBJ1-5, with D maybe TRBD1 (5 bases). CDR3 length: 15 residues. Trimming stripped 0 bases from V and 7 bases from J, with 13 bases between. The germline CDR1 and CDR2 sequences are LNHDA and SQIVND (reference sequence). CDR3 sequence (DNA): TGTGCCAGTAGTATAGAAGGCAGGGTCGAACAGCCCCAGCATTTT. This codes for CASSIEGRVEQPQHF.

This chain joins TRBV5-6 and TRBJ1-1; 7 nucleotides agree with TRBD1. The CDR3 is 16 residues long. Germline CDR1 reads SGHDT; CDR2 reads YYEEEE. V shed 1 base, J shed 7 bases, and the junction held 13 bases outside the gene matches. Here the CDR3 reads CASSLPRQGSPGEAFF. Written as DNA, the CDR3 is TGTGCCAGCAGCTTGCCCCGACAGGGATCTCCGGGTGAAGCTTTCTTT.

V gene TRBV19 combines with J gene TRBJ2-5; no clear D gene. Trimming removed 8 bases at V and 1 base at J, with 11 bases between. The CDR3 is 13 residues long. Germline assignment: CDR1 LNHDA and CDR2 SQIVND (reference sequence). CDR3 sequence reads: CASGDKTQETQYF. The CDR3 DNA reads TGTGCCAGTGGTGACAAGACCCAAGAGACCCAGTACTTC.

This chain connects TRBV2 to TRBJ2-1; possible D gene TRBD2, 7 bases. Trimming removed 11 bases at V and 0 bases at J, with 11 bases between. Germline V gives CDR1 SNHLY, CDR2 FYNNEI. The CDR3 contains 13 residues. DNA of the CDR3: TGTGCCTCAGGGGAGGGCTCCTACAATGAGCAGTTCTTC. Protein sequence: CASGEGSYNEQFF.

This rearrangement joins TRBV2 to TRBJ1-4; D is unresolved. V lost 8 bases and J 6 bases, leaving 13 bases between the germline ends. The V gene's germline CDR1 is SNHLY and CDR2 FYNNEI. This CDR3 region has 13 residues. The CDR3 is CASQRQDYEKLFF. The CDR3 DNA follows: TGTGCCAGCCAACGACAAGACTATGAAAAACTGTTTTTT.

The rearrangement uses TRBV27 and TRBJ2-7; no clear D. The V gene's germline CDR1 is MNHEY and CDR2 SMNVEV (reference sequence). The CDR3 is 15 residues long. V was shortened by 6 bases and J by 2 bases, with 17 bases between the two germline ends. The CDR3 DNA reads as TGTGCCAGCAGACAAACCGTAAGTACTACCTACGAGCAGTACTTC. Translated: CASRQTVSTTYEQYF.

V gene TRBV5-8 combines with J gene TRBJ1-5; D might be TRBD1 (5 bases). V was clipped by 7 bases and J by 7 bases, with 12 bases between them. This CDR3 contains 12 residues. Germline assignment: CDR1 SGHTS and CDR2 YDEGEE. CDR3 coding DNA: TGTGCCAGCTCCCTCGGGGCACAGCCCCAGCATTTT. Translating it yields CASSLGAQPQHF.

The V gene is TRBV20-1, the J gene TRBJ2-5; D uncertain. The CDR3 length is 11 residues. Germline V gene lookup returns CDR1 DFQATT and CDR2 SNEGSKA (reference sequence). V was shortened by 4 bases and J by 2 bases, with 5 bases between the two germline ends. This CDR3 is CSAIIQETQYF. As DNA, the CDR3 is TGCAGTGCTATAATACAAGAGACCCAGTACTTC.

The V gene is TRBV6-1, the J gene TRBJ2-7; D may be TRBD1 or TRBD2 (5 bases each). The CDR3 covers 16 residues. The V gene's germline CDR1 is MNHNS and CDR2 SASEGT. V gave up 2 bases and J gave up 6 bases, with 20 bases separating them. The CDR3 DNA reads TGTGCCAGCAGTGAACAGACAACAGGCGGGCCCGTCGAGCAGTACTTC. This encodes CASSEQTTGGPVEQYF.

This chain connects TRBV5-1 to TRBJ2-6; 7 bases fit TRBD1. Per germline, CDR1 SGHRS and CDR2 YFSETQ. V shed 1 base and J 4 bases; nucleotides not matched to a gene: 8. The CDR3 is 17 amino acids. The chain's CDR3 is CASSLMGMTGGANVLTF. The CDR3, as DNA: TGCGCCAGCAGCTTGATGGGAATGACAGGGGGGGCCAACGTCCTGACTTTC.

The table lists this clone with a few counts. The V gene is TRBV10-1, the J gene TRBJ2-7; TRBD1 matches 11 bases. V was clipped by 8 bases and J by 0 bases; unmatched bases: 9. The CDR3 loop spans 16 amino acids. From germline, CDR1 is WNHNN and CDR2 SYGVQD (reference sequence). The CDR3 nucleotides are TGCGCCAGCCTCGCGGGGGGACAGGGGGACTCCTACGAGCAGTACTTC. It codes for CASLAGGQGDSYEQYF.

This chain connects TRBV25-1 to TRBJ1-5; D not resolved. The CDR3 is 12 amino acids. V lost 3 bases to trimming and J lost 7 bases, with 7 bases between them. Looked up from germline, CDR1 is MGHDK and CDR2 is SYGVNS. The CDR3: CASSDGRQPQHF. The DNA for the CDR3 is TGTGCCAGCAGTGATGGTAGGCAGCCCCAGCATTTT.